The sequence of this T cell receptor beta chain was determined in a study of CD8 T cells in Susac syndrome. CD8+ and CD4+ T cells from blood underwent TCR beta sequencing. Healthy donors constituted the control group, matched for age and sex. Through negative isolation, CD4+ and CD8+ T cells were obtained, while TEMRA cells were enriched using FACS. Reverse transcription of roughly 0.45 to 1 ug RNA used random hexamers. Multiplex PCR with immunoSEQ amplified the TCR beta CDR3 across 54 Vbeta and 13 Jbeta. TCRdb redid the calling of the immunoSEQ multiplex PCR reads with MiXCR, one entry per CDR3 protein. The sample shows some 100,000 distinct CDR3 sequences, roughly 91% of them seen only once. The receptor's source is a human donor in good health. What was sequenced was CD4+ T cells from PBMCs.

CDR3 bases: TGTGCCATCAGGTCGGACAGGGGGAACACTGAAGCTTTCTTT. Its translation: CAIRSDRGNTEAFF. V and J are TRBV10-3 and TRBJ1-1; 9 nucleotides agree with TRBD1. Germline-derived CDR1 and CDR2 are ENHRY and SYGVKD. The CDR3 runs to 14 residues. The ends lost 6 bases at V and 1 base at J; junction bases unmatched: 3.